This T cell receptor (beta chain) was documented in a study of T cells in women clearing cervical HPV infection. The protocol was immunoSEQ multiplex PCR, while the TCRdb copy is restricted to in-frame clones and leaves out a portion. The clone table shows about 30,000 clones, with the ten largest holding 2.5% to 3.5%. Findings and limits, study-wide: Associations may precede or follow infection; HPV-specific or memory T cells were not isolated.

V was cut by 5 bases and J by 2 bases, with 15 bases left in between. Per the germline V gene, CDR1 is LNHDA and CDR2 is SQIVND (reference sequence). The CDR3 spans 16 residues. Comments on this clone: Its antigen is unknown. The read finishes 3 residues shy of the CDR3 end, and the germline J gene is used to complete it.

This chain joins TRBV19 and TRBJ2-2, with D maybe TRBD1 (6 bases). The sample was blood buffy coat. The receptor was derived from a woman aged 18-69 years with a cervical HPV16 infection that either progressed to CIN3+ or cleared (not recorded which). The CDR3 sequence: CASSFRGTINTGELFF. CDR3 DNA (partial): TGTGCCAGTAGTTTTAGGGGGACAATAAACACCGGGGAG.